Listed below are T cell receptor beta chains from one sample, sequenced in a study of T cells in Graves' hyperthyroidism and ophthalmopathy. TCRdb reprocessed the multiplex PCR reads via MiXCR and lists one record per CDR3 protein. This table holds approximately 400,000 distinct CDR3 sequences, 19% found once. Sequenced material: blood. These receptors were taken from a woman aged 18-35 years with Graves' hyperthyroidism. Each CDR3 is given with its conserved first and last residue. The order of the fields is clone size, J gene, V gene, D gene, CDR3 protein, CDR3 DNA. The D gene is left open where the match is weak. Only part of the rows carry a size: once, few, many, or a class if the clone is expanded.

>many|TRBJ1-2|TRBV7-2|-
CASSQAANYGYTF
TGTGCCAGCAGCCAAGCCGCTAACTATGGCTACACCTTC
>many|TRBJ1-5|TRBV7-8|-
CASSTLGQPQHF
TGTGCCAGCAGCACGCTCGGGCAGCCCCAGCATTTT
>few|TRBJ1-1|TRBV19|TRBD1
CASSKDRRNTEAFF
TGTGCCAGTAGCAAGGACAGGAGGAACACTGAAGCTTTCTTT
>many|TRBJ2-7|TRBV20-1|TRBD1
CSGSKGTGAYEQYF
TGCAGCGGGAGCAAAGGGACAGGCGCCTACGAGCAGTACTTC
>-|TRBJ1-2|TRBV12-3/TRBV12-4|-
CASSLAVEGGSGYTF
TGTGCCAGCAGTTTAGCGGTTGAGGGGGGCTCTGGCTACACCTTC
>many|TRBJ2-7|TRBV5-1|-
CASSFGSYEQYF
TGTGCCAGCAGTTTTGGCTCCTACGAGCAGTACTTC
>many|TRBJ2-7|TRBV20-1|-
CSASWDAAYEQYF
TGCAGTGCCAGTTGGGACGCAGCCTACGAGCAGTACTTC
>-|TRBJ2-7|TRBV28|TRBD1
CASNQIGTGLYEQYF
TGTGCCAGCAACCAGATCGGGACAGGGCTCTACGAGCAGTACTTC
>many|TRBJ2-5|TRBV29-1|TRBD2
CSVEGGDREAQYF
TGCAGCGTTGAAGGGGGGGACCGGGAGGCCCAGTACTTC
>-|TRBJ2-7|TRBV12-3/TRBV12-4|-
CASSLGGVHSYEQYF
TGTGCCAGCAGTTTAGGCGGGGTGCACTCCTACGAGCAGTACTTC
>-|TRBJ2-4|TRBV13|TRBD1
CASIKTGAAKNIQYF
TGTGCCAGCATCAAGACAGGGGCAGCCAAAAACATTCAGTACTTC
>many|TRBJ2-7|TRBV6-1|TRBD2
CASTPLAGGSYEQYF
TGTGCCAGCACCCCACTAGCGGGGGGCTCCTACGAGCAGTACTTC
>-|TRBJ2-5|TRBV6-1|-
CASSEDGPQETQYF
TGTGCCAGCAGTGAGGACGGACCACAAGAGACCCAGTACTTC
>many|TRBJ2-7|TRBV12-3/TRBV12-4|-
CASSPAKGVLDEQYF
TGTGCCAGCAGTCCAGCAAAGGGGGTTTTGGACGAGCAGTACTTC
>few|TRBJ2-2|TRBV11-1|TRBD1
CASSSWGQGYTGELFF
TGTGCCAGCAGCTCCTGGGGACAGGGTTACACCGGGGAGCTGTTTTTT
>many|TRBJ1-6|TRBV2|TRBD1
CASSETGTGVRSPLHF
TGTGCCAGCAGTGAAACCGGGACAGGGGTAAGATCACCCCTCCACTTT
>few|TRBJ2-5|TRBV5-1|TRBD2
CASSWRETETQYF
TGCGCCAGCAGTTGGCGGGAGACAGAGACCCAGTACTTC
>many|TRBJ1-5|TRBV24-1|-
CATSDSTGIDQPQHF
TGTGCCACCAGTGACAGTACAGGAATTGATCAGCCCCAGCATTTT
>many|TRBJ1-1|TRBV12-3/TRBV12-4|-
CASSLAHLNTEAFF
TGTGCCAGCAGTTTAGCGCACTTAAACACTGAAGCTTTCTTT
>-|TRBJ1-6|TRBV6-1|TRBD1
CASSDRGGSSPLHF
TGTGCCAGCAGTGACAGGGGGGGATCTTCACCCCTCCACTTT
>-|TRBJ1-3|TRBV12-3/TRBV12-4|-
CASSQGQSRVSGNTIYF
TGTGCCAGCAGCCAAGGACAGTCACGCGTCTCTGGAAACACCATATATTTT
>-|TRBJ1-1|TRBV12-3/TRBV12-4|-
CASSPMGMNTEAFF
TGTGCCAGCAGTCCGATGGGTATGAACACTGAAGCTTTCTTT
>-|TRBJ2-5|TRBV28|TRBD1
CASSLLGQGGKTQYF
TGTGCCAGCAGTTTACTCGGACAGGGGGGGAAGACCCAGTACTTC
>many|TRBJ2-7|TRBV2|-
CASSELGTNDEQYF
TGTGCCAGCAGTGAACTAGGGACAAACGACGAGCAGTACTTC
>many|TRBJ1-2|TRBV29-1|-
CSVEGAQNGYTF
TGCAGCGTTGAGGGGGCACAGAATGGCTACACCTTC
>-|TRBJ1-3|TRBV6-1|-
CASSENGGLGNTIYF
TGTGCCAGCAGTGAAAATGGGGGCCTTGGAAACACCATATATTTT
>many|TRBJ2-7|TRBV9|-
CASSASPRYEQYF
TGTGCCAGCAGCGCATCCCCTCGCTACGAGCAGTACTTC
>many|TRBJ1-2|TRBV2|-
CASSVGDYGYTF
TGTGCCAGCAGTGTCGGGGACTATGGCTACACCTTC
>-|TRBJ1-1|TRBV4-2|-
CASSQDRGAPEAFF
TGTGCCAGCAGCCAAGATCGAGGGGCCCCTGAAGCTTTCTTT
>-|TRBJ2-7|TRBV6-5|-
CASSYLSGGPYEQYF
TGTGCCAGCAGTTACTTATCCGGGGGTCCCTACGAGCAGTACTTC
>-|TRBJ1-1|TRBV6-1|-
CASSDRVLSREAFF
TGTGCCAGCAGTGACAGGGTTTTATCAAGGGAAGCTTTCTTT
>many|TRBJ2-5|TRBV11-2|-
CASSLGGNRQETQYF
TGTGCCAGCAGCTTGGGGGGAAACCGTCAAGAGACCCAGTACTTC
>-|TRBJ1-3|TRBV6-1|-
CASSEKGSWDTIYF
TGTGCCAGCAGTGAAAAGGGATCCTGGGACACCATATATTTT
>many|TRBJ2-7|TRBV27|-
CASSPRGLYEQYF
TGTGCCAGCAGCCCCAGAGGGCTCTACGAGCAGTACTTC
>many|TRBJ2-7|TRBV10-3|-
CAISEYTRGNSYEQYF
TGTGCCATCAGTGAGTATACACGGGGCAACTCCTACGAGCAGTACTTC